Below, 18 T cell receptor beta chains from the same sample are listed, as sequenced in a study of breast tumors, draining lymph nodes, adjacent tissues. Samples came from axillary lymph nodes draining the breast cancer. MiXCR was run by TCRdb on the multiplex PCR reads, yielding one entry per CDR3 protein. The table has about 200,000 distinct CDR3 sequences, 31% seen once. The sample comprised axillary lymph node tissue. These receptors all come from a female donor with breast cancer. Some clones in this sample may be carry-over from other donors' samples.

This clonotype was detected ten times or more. The CDR3 protein is CASSDLGQGNNEQFF. DNA for the CDR3: TGTGCCAGCAGTGATCTCGGACAGGGAAACAATGAGCAGTTCTTC. The rearrangement links TRBV6-4 to TRBJ2-1; TRBD1 aligns across 8 bases. Germline trimming cut 3 bases from V and 5 bases from J; bases unmatched to any gene: 6. CDR3 length equals 15 residues. CDR1 and CDR2 from the germline V gene are MRHNA and SNTAGT.

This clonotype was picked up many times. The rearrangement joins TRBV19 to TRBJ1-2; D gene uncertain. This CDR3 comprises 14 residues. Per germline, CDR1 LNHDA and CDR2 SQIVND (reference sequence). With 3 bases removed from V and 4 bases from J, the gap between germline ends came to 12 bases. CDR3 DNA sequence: TGTGCCAGTAGTATTGGCCCTGACTCCTATGGCTACACCTTC. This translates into CASSIGPDSYGYTF.

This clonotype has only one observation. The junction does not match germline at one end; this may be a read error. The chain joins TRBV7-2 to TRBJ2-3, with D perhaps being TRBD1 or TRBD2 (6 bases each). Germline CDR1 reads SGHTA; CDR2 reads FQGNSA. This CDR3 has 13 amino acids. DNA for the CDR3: TGTGCCAGCAACCCGGGGGCCACAGATGCGCAGGATTTT. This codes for CASNPGATDAQDF.

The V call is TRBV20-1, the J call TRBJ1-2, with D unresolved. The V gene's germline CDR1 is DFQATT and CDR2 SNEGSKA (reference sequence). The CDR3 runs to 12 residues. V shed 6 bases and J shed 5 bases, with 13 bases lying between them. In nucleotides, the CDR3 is TGCAGTGCACCTAAACGGACGTATGGCTACACCTTC. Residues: CSAPKRTYGYTF.

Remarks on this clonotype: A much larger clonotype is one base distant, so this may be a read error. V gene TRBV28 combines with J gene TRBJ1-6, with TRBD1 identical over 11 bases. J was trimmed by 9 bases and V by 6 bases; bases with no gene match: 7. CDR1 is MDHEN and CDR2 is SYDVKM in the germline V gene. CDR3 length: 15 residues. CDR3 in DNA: TGTGCCAGCAGCGGTCCCGGGACAGGGGGTTCACCCCTCCACTTT. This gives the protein CASSGPGTGGSPLHF.

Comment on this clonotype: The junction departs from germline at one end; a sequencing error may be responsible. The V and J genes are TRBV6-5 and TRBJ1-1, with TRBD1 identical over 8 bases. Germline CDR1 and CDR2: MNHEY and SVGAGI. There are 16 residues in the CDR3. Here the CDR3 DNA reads TGTGCCAGCAGTTCCGGGACAGGAGCTTTGAACGCTGAAGCTTTCTTT. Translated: CASSSGTGALNAEAFF.

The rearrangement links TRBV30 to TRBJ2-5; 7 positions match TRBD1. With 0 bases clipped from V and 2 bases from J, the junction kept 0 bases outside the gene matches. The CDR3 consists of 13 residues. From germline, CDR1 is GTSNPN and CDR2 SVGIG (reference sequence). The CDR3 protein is CAWSVGQQETQYF. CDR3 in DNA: TGTGCCTGGAGTGTGGGACAGCAAGAGACCCAGTACTTC.

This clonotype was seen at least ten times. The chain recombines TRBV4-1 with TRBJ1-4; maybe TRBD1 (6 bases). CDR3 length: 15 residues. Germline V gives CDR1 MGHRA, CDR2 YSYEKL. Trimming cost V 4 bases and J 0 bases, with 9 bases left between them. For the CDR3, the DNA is TGCGCCAGCAGCCCTAGGACAGCAACTAATGAAAAACTGTTTTTT. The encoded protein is CASSPRTATNEKLFF.

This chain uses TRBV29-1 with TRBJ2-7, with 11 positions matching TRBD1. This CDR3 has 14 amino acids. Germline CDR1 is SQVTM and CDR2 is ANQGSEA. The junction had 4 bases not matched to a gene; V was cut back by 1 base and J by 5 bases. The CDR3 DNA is TGCAGCGTTGAAGGAGGGACAGGGGGAAACGAGCAGTACTTC. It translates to CSVEGGTGGNEQYF.

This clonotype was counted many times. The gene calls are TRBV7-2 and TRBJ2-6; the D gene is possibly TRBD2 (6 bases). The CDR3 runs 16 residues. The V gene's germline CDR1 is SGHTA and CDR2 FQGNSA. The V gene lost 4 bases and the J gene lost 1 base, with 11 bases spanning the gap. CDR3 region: CASSSRGVSGANVLTF. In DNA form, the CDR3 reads TGTGCCAGCAGCTCGCGCGGGGTATCTGGGGCCAACGTCCTGACTTTC.

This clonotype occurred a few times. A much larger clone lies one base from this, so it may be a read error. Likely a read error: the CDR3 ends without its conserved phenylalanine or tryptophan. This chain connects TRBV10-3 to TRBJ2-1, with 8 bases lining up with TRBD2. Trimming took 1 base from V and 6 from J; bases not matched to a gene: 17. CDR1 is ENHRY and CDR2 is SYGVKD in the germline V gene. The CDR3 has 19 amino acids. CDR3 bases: TGTGCCATCAGTGAGTTGGTGGAAGCGGGAGTGGTGAAGGGCAATGAGCAGTTCCTC. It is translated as CAISELVEAGVVKGNEQFL.

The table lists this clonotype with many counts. The CDR3 protein is CATSDRGLAWNEQFF. CDR3 bases: TGTGCCACCAGTGATCGGGGACTAGCGTGGAATGAGCAGTTCTTC. The rearrangement links TRBV24-1 to TRBJ2-1, with 10 bases identical to TRBD2. This CDR3 is built from 15 residues. The V gene end was trimmed by 3 bases and the J gene end by 7 bases; junction bases not matched to a gene: 5. Germline-derived CDR1 and CDR2 are KGHDR and SFDVKD.

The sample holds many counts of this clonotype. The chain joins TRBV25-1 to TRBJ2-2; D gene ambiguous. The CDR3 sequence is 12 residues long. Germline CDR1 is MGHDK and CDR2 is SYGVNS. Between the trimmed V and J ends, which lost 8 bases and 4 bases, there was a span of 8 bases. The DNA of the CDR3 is TGTGCCAGCTGGTCCGGCACCGGGGAGCTGTTTTTT. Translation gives CASWSGTGELFF.

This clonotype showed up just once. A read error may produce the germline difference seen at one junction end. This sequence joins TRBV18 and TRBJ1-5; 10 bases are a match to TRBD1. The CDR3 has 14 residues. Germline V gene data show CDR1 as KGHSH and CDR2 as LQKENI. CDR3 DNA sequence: TGTGCCAGCTTACCAGGTGGGACAGGGGAGCCCCAGCATTTT. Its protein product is CASLPGGTGEPQHF.

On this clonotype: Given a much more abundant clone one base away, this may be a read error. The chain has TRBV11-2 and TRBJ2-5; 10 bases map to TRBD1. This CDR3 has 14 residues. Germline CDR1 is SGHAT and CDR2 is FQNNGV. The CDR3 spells CASSLGQGFETRYF. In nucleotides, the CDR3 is TGTGCCAGCAGCCTGGGACAGGGGTTTGAGACCCGGTACTTC.

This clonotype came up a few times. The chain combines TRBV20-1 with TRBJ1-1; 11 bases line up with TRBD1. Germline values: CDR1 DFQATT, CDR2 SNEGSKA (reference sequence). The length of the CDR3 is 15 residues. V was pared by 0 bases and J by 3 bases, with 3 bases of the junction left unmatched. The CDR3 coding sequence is TGCAGTGCTAGAGATCAGGACAGGGGGCACACTGAAGCTTTCTTT. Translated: CSARDQDRGHTEAFF.

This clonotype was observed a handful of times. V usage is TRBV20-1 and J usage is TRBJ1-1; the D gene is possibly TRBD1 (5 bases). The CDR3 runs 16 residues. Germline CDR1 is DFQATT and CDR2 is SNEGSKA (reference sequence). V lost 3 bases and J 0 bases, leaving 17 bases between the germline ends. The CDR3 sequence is CSARVAGSGLNTEAFF. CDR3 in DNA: TGCAGTGCTAGGGTGGCAGGGTCAGGGCTGAACACTGAAGCTTTCTTT.

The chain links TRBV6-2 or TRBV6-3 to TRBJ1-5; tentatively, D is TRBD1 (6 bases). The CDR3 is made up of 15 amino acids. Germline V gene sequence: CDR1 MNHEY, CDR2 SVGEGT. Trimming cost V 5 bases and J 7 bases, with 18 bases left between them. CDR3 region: CASSHLAGGRQPQHF. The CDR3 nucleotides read TGTGCCAGCAGTCACCTGGCGGGGGGCCGACAGCCCCAGCATTTT.